The clone carrying this TCR beta chain has a handful of counts. Its antigen is not identified. These data originate in a study of T-cell memory formation after mild COVID-19. Turning to the study itself: TCR clusters showed largely donor specificity.

V trimming: 2 bases; J trimming: 10 bases; junction bases outside the gene matches: 9. Germline V gives CDR1 SGHNT, CDR2 YYREEE (reference sequence). The CDR3 has 15 residues. Study observations and caveats: In pre-infection memory, a portion of responding clones appeared, which suggested that cross-reactive memory joined. Clones shrinking from day 15 to 85 showed even CD4/CD8 mixes; later expanders tilted CD4+.

Each CDR3 protein gets one entry after TCRdb re-called the 5' RACE reads with MiXCR. Among about 170,000 distinct CDR3 sequences listed, 13% were seen once. The chain links TRBV5-4 to TRBJ1-6; 7 nucleotides match TRBD1. The sequence was collected from a man younger than 35 who had mild COVID-19 (a few samples of this study predate the infection). Cell type and time point are not known. Sample: PBMCs or a T cell subset sorted from them (not recorded which). CDR3 sequence: CASSFVGQGDSPLHF. CDR3 coding DNA: TGTGCCAGCAGCTTCGTGGGGCAGGGGGACTCACCCCTCCACTTT. The variable domain in full, completed from reference TRBV5-4 and TRBJ1-6, reads ETGVTQSPTHLIKTRGQQVTLRCSSQSGHNTVSWYQQALGQGPQFIFQYYREEENGRGNFPPRFSGLQFPNYSSELNVNALELDDSALYLCASSFVGQGDSPLHFGNGTRLTVT.